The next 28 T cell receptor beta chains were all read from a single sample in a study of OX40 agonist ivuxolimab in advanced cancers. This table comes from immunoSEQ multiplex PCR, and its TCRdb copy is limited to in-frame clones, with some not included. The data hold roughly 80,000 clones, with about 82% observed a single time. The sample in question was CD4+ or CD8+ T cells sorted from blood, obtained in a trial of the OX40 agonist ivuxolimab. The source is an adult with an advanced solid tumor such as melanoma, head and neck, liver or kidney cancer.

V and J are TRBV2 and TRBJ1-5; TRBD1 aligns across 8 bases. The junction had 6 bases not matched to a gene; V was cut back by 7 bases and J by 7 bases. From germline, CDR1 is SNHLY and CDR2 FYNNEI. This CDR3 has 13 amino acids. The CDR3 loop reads CASTKGQVQPQHF. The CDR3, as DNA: TGTGCCAGCACCAAGGGACAGGTACAGCCCCAGCATTTT.

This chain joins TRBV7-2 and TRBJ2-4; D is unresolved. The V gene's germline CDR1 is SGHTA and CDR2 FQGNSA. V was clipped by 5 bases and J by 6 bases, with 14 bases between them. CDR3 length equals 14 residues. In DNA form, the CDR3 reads TGTGCCAGCAGCGGTGGGGATGTCCGAAACATTCAGTACTTC. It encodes CASSGGDVRNIQYF. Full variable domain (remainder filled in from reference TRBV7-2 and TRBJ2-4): GAGVSQSPSNKVTEKGKDVELRCDPISGHTALYWYRQSLGQGLEFLIYFQGNSAPDKSGLPSDRFSAERTGGSVSTLTIQRTQQEDSAVYLCASSGGDVRNIQYFGAGTRLSVL.

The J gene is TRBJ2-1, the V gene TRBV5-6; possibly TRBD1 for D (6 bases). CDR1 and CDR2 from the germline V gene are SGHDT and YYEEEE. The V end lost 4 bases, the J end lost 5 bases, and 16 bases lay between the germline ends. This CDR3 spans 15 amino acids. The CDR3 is CASSQSPGANNEQFF. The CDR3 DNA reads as TGTGCCAGCAGCCAGAGCCCAGGGGCCAACAATGAGCAGTTCTTC.

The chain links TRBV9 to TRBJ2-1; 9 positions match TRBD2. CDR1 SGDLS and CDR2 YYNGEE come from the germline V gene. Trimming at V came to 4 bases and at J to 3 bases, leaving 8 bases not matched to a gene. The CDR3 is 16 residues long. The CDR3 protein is CASSRMPREGYNEQFF. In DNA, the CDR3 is TGTGCCAGCAGCCGAATGCCGCGGGAGGGCTACAATGAGCAGTTCTTC.

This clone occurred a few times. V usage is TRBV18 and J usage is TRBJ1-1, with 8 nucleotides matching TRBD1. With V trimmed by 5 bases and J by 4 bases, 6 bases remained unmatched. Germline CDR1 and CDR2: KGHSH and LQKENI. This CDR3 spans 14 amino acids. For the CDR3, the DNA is TGTGCCAGCTCAACCCGACAGGGGACCACTGAAGCTTTCTTT. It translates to CASSTRQGTTEAFF. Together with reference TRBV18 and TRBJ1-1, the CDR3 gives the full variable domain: NAGVMQNPRHLVRRRGQEARLRCSPMKGHSHVYWYRQLPEEGLKFMVYLQKENIIDESGMPKERFSAEFPKEGPSILRIQQVVRGDSAAYFCASSTRQGTTEAFFGQGTRLTVV.

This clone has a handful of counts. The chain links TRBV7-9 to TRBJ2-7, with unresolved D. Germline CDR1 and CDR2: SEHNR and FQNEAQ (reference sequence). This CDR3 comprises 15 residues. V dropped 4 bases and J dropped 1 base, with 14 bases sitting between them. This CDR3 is CASSSNVGPSYEQYF. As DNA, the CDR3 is TGTGCCAGCAGCTCGAATGTCGGGCCTTCCTACGAGCAGTACTTC.

The CDR3 loop reads CASSPYQGTQPQHF. As DNA, the CDR3 is TGTGCCAGCAGCCCGTACCAGGGGACCCAGCCCCAGCATTTT. This chain joins TRBV7-6 and TRBJ1-5, with D possibly TRBD1 on 6 matching bases. CDR1 SGHVS and CDR2 FNYEAQ come from the germline V gene. The V and J ends lost 5 bases and 7 bases respectively, with 15 bases between them. The CDR3 sequence is 14 residues long.

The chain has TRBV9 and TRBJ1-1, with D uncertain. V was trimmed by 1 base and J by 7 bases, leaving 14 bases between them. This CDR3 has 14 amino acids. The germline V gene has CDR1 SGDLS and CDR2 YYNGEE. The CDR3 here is CASSVSQRGNEAFF. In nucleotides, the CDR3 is TGTGCCAGCAGCGTAAGTCAGCGCGGAAATGAAGCTTTCTTT.

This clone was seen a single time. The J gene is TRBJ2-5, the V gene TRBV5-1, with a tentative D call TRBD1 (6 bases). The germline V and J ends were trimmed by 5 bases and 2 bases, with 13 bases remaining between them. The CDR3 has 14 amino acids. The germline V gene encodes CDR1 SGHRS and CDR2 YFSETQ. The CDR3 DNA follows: TGCGCCAGCAGTCGTGGACAGAATCAAGAGACCCAGTACTTC. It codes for CASSRGQNQETQYF.

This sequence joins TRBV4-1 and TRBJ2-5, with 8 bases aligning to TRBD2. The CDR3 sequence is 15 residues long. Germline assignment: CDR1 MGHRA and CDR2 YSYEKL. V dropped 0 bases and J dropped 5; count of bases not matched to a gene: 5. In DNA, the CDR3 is TGCGCCAGCAGCCAAGATCGACTAGCGAGGGAGACCCAGTACTTC. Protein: CASSQDRLARETQYF.

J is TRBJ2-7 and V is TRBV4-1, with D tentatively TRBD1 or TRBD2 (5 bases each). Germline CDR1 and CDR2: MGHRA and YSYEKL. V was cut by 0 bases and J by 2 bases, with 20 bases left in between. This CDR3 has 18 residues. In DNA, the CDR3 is TGCGCCAGCAGCCAAGATGCCCCGAGGGGTGGTCTAACCTACGAGCAGTACTTC. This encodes CASSQDAPRGGLTYEQYF.

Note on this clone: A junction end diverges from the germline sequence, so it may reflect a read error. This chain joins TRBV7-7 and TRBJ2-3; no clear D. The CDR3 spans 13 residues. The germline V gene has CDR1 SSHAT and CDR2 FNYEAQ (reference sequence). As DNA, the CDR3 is TGTGCTAGCAGCTTTTCAGGTGCAGATACGCAGTATTTT. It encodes CASSFSGADTQYF.

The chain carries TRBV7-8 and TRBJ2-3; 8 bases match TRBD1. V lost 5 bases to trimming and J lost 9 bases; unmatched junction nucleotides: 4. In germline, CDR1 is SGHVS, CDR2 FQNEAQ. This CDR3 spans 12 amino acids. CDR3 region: CASSTDRETQYF. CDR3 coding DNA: TGTGCCAGCAGCACGGACAGGGAGACGCAGTATTTT.

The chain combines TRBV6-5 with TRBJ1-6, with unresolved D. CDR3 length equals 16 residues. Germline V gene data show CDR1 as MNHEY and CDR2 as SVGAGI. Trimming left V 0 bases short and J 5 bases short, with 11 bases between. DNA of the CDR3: TGTGCCAGCAGTTACTCATCAGGCGTAAATAATTCACCCCTCCACTTT. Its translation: CASSYSSGVNNSPLHF.

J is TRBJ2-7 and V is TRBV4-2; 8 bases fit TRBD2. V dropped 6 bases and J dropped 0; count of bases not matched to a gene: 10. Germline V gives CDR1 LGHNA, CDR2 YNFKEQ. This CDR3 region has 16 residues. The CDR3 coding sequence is TGTGCCAGCAGTCGCACGGGGGGGGAGAGCTCCTACGAGCAGTACTTC. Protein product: CASSRTGGESSYEQYF.

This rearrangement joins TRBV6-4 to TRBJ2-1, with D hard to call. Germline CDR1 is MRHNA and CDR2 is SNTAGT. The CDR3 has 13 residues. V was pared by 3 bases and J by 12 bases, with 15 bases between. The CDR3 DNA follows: TGTGCCAGCAGTGAGGTGGAATTTAGTACGCAGTTCTTC. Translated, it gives CASSEVEFSTQFF.

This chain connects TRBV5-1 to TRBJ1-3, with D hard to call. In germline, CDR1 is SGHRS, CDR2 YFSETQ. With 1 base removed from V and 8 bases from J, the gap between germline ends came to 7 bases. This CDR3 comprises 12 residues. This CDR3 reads CASSLKGDTIYF. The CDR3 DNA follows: TGCGCCAGCAGCTTGAAGGGAGACACCATATATTTT.

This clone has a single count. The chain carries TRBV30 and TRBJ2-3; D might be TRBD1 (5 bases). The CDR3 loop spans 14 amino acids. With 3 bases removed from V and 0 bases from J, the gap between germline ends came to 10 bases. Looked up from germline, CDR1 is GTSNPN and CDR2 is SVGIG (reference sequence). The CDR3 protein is CAWRPPGSTDTQYF. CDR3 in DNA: TGTGCCTGGAGACCCCCAGGGAGCACAGATACGCAGTATTTT.

The CDR3 DNA sequence: TGTGCCAGCAGACGGACAGCCTCTAACTATGGCTACACCTTC. It translates to CASRRTASNYGYTF. The chain has TRBV6-6 and TRBJ1-2, with D maybe TRBD1 (6 bases). V shed 6 bases and J shed 0 bases, with 11 bases lying between them. The germline V gene encodes CDR1 MNHNY and CDR2 SVGAGI (reference sequence). This CDR3 is built from 14 residues.

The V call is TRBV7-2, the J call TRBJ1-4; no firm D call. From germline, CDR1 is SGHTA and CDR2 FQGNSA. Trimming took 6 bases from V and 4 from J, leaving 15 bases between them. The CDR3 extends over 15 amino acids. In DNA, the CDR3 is TGTGCCAGCAGTGCCCCGGGGTTCGGTAATGAAAAACTGTTTTTT. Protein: CASSAPGFGNEKLFF.

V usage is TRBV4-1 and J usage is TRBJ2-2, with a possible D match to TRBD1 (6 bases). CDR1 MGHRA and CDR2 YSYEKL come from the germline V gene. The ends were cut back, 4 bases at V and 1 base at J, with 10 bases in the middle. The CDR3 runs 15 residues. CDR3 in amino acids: CASSLGAVNTGELFF. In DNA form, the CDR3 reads TGCGCCAGCAGCCTGGGGGCGGTGAACACCGGGGAGCTGTTTTTT.

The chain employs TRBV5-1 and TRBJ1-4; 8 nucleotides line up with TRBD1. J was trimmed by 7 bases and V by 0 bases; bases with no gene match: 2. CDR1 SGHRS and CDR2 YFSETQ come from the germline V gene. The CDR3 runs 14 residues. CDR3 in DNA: TGCGCCAGCAGCTTGGACAGGGGGAGTGAAAAACTGTTTTTT. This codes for CASSLDRGSEKLFF.

CDR3 protein: CASSLAKNTEAFF. CDR3 nucleotides: TGTGCCAGCAGCTTAGCAAAGAACACTGAAGCTTTCTTT. This chain uses TRBV7-2 with TRBJ1-1; D not certain. This CDR3 region has 13 residues. Germline values: CDR1 SGHTA, CDR2 FQGNSA. Trimming stripped 0 bases from V and 1 base from J, with 3 bases between.

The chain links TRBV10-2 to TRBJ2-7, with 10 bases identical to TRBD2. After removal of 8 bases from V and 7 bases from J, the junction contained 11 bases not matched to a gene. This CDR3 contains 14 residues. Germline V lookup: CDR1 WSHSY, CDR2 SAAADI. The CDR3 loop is CASRDSGGTGEQYF. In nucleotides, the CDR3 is TGCGCCAGCCGGGATAGCGGGGGGACGGGAGAGCAGTACTTC.

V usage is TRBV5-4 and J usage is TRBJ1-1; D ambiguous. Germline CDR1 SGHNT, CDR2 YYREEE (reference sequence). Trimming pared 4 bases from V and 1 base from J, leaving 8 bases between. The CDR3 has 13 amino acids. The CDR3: CASSGLGNTEAFF. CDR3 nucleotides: TGTGCCAGCAGCGGACTCGGGAACACTGAAGCTTTCTTT.

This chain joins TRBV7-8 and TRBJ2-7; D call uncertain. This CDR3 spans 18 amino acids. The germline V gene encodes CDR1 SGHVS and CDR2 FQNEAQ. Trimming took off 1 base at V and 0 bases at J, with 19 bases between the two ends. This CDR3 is CASSLEPGSQIYSYEQYF. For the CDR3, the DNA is TGTGCCAGCAGCTTAGAGCCAGGTTCACAGATCTACTCCTACGAGCAGTACTTC.

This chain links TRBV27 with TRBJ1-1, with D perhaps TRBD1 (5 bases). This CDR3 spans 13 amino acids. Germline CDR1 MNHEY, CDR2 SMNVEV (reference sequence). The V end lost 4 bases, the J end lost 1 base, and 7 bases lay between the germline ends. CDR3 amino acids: CASSWQGNTEAFF. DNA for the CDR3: TGTGCCAGCAGTTGGCAGGGGAACACTGAAGCTTTCTTT.

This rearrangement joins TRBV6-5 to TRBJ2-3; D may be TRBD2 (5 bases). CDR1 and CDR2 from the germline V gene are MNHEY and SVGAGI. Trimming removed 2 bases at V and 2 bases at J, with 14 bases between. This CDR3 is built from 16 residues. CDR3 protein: CASSYRGSPFTDTQYF. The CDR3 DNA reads TGTGCCAGCAGTTACCGGGGATCTCCTTTCACAGATACGCAGTATTTT.